The clone carrying this T cell receptor beta chain was detected only a few times. Its specificity is unknown. It was with 60 Vbeta and 13 Jbeta primers that the PCR ran. The protocol was immunoSEQ multiplex PCR, while the TCRdb copy is restricted to in-frame clones and leaves out a portion. This table holds about 140,000 clones, 75% found once. The donors, nominally healthy at sampling, likely had unrecorded immune exposures. The data are from a study of cytomegalovirus exposure and HLA in healthy donors. The CDR3 extends over 13 amino acids. V trimming: 6 bases; J trimming: 7 bases; junction bases outside the gene matches: 7. CDR1 is SNHLY and CDR2 is FYNNEI in the germline V gene. Study-level results: TCR beta sequences numbering 16,951 were associated with HLA alleles at 0.05 false discovery rate in a later analysis. Fewer N-insertions than the approximately 610-donor mean were reportedly shown by an Asian-associated ancestry cluster in a later analysis. According to the study, 160 or so TCR beta chains were cytomegalovirus-associated.

The sequencing input was PBMCs. The clonotype originates from a man between 40 and 49 years old in good health and CMV-seronegative. This rearrangement joins TRBV2 to TRBJ1-1, with 8 bases identical to TRBD1. The CDR3, as DNA: TGTGCCAGCAGGACCAGGGGGCGCGGTGAAGCTTTCTTT. Translation: CASRTRGRGEAFF. The whole variable domain, filled in from reference TRBV2 and TRBJ1-1, reads EPEVTQTPSHQVTQMGQEVILRCVPISNHLYFYWYRQILGQKVEFLVSFYNNEISEKSEIFDDQFSVERPDGSNFTLKIRSTKLEDSAMYFCASRTRGRGEAFFGQGTRLTVV.